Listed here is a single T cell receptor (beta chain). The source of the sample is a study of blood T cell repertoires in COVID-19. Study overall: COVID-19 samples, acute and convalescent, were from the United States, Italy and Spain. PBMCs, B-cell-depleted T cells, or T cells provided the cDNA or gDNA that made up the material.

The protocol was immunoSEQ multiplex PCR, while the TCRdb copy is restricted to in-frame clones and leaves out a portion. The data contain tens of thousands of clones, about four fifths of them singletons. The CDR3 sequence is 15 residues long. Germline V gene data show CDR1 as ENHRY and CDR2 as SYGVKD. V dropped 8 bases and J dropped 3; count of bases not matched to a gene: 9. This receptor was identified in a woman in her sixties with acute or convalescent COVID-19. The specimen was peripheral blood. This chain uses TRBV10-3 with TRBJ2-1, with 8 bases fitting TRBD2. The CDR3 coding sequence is TGTGCCATCTCATTCCAAGCGGGAGTCTACAATGAGCAGTTCTTC. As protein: CAISFQAGVYNEQFF.